This T cell receptor (beta chain) was recovered during a study of blood T cell repertoires in COVID-19. Background on the study: COVID-19 samples, acute and convalescent, were from the United States, Italy and Spain. T cells, B-cell-depleted T cells, or PBMCs provided the cDNA or gDNA that served as material.

The germline V gene has CDR1 GTSNPN and CDR2 SVGIG (reference sequence). CDR3 length: 12 amino acids. Sequencing used immunoSEQ multiplex PCR; TCRdb keeps in-frame clones, though not all of them. The sample contains about 310,000 clones, about nine tenths of which appear only once. This clone is a singleton in its sample. Germline is not matched at one junction end, which may reflect a read error. V usage is TRBV30 and J usage is TRBJ1-2; D is perhaps TRBD1 (6 bases). The source of this sequence is a man in his fifties with active or convalescent COVID-19. The sequenced material came from peripheral blood. The CDR3 DNA follows: TGTGCCTGGAGCAGAGAGACAGGACCTTTCTACTTC. Encoded protein: CAWSRETGPFYF.